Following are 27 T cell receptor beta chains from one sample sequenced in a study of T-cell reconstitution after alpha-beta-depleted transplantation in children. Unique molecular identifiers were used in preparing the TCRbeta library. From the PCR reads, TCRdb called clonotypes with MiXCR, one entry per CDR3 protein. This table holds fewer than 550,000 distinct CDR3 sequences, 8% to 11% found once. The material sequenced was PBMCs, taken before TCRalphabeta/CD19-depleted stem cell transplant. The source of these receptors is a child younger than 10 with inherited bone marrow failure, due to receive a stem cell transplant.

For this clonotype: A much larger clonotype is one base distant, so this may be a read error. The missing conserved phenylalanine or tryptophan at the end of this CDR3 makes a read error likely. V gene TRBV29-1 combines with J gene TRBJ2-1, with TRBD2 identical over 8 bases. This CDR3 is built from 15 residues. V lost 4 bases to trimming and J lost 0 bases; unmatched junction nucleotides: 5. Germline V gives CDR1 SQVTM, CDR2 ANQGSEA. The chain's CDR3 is CSVADAGGSYNEQFI. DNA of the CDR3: TGCAGCGTTGCTGATGCGGGAGGCTCCTACAATGAGCAGTTCATC.

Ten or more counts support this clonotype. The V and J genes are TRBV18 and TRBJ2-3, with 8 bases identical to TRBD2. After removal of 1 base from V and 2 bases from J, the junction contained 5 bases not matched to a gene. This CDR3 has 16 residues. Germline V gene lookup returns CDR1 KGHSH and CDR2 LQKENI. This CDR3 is CASSPLQREPTDTQYF. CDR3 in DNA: TGTGCCAGCTCACCACTCCAGCGGGAGCCCACAGATACGCAGTATTTT.

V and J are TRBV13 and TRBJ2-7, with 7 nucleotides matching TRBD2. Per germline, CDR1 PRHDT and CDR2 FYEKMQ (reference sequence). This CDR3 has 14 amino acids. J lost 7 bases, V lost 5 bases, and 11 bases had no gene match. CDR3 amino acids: CASSPENGGGEQYF. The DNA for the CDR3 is TGTGCCAGCAGCCCAGAAAATGGGGGGGGGGAGCAGTACTTC.

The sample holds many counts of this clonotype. The DNA of the CDR3 is TGTGCCAGCAGTGACCCTCGACAGGTCTCCTACGAGCAGTACTTC. This encodes CASSDPRQVSYEQYF. V usage is TRBV25-1 and J usage is TRBJ2-7; tentative D call: TRBD1 (6 bases). Germline V gives CDR1 MGHDK, CDR2 SYGVNS. The CDR3 has 15 amino acids. Trimming took off 3 bases at V and 0 bases at J, with 12 bases between the two ends.

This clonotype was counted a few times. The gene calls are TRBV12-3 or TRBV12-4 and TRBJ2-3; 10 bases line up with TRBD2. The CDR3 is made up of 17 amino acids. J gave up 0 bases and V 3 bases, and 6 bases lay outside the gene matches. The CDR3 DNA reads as TGTGCCAGCAGTTTCCCAGGACTAGCGGATAGCACAGATACGCAGTATTTT. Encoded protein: CASSFPGLADSTDTQYF.

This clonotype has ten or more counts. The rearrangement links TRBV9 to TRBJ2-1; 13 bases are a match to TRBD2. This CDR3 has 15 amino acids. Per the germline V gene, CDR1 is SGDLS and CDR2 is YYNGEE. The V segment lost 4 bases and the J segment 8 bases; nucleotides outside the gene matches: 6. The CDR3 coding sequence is TGTGCCAGCAGCCTGGGACTAGCGGGAATCCATGAGCAGTTCTTC. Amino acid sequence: CASSLGLAGIHEQFF.

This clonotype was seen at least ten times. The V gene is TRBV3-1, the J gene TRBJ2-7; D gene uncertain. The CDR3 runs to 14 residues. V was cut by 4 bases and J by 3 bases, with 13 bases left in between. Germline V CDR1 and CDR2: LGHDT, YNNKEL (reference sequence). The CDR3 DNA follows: TGTGCCAGCAGCCCCCCTGACGGTCACTACGAGCAGTACTTC. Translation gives CASSPPDGHYEQYF.

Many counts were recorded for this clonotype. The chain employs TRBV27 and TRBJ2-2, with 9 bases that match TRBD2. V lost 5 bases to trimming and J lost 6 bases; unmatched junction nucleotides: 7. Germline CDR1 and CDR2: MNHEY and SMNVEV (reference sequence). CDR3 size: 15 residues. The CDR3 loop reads CASSLSGSLAGELFF. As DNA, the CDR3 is TGTGCCAGCAGTCTTAGCGGGAGTCTAGCCGGGGAGCTGTTTTTT.

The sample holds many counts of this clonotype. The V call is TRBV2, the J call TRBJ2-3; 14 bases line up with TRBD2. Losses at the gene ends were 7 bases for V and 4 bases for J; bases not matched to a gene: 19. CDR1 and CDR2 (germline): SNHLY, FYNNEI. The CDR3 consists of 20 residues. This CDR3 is CASNQPTGTSGRASSDTQYF. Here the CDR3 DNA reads TGTGCCAGCAACCAACCGACCGGGACTAGCGGGAGAGCGTCGTCAGATACGCAGTATTTT.

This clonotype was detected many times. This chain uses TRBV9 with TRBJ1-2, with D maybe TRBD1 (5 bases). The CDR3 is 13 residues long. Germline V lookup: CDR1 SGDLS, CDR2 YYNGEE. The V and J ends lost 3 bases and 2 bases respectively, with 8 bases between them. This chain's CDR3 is CASSADSNYGYTF. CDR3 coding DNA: TGTGCCAGCAGCGCCGACAGCAACTATGGCTACACCTTC.

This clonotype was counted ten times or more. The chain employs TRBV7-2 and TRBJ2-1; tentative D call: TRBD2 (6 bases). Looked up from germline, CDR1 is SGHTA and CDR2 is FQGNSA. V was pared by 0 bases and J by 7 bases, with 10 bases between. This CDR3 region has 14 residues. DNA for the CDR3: TGTGCCAGCAGCTTAGCGGCGGGAATGAATGAGCAGTTCTTC. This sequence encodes CASSLAAGMNEQFF. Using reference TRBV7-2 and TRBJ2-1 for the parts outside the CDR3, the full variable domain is GAGVSQSPSNKVTEKGKDVELRCDPISGHTALYWYRQSLGQGLEFLIYFQGNSAPDKSGLPSDRFSAERTGGSVSTLTIQRTQQEDSAVYLCASSLAAGMNEQFFGPGTRLTVL.

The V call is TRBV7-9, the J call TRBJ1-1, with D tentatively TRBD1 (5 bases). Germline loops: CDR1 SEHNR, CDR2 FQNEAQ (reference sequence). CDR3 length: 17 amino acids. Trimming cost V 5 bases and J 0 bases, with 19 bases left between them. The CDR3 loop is CASSGDKQDRVNTEAFF. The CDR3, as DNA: TGTGCCAGCAGCGGGGATAAACAGGACCGGGTGAACACTGAAGCTTTCTTT.

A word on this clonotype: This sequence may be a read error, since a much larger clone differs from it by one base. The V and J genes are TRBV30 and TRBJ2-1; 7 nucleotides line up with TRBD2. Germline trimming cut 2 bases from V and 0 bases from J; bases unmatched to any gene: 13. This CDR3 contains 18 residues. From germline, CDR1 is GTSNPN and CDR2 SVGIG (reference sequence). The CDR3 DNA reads TGTGCCTGGAGTAACGTACTAGCGTGGGCTAGCTCCTACAATGAGCAGTTCTTC. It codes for CAWSNVLAWASSYNEQFF.

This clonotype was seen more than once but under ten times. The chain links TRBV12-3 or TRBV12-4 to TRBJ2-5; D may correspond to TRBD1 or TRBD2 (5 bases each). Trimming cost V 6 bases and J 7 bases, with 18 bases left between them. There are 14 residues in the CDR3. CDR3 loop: CASRARGIEGTQYF. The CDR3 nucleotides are TGTGCCAGCAGGGCCCGGGGCATCGAGGGGACCCAGTACTTC.

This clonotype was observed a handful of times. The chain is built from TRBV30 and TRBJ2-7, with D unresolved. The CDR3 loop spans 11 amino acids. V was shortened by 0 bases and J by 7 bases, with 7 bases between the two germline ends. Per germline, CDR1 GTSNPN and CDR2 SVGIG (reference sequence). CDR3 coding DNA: TGTGCCTGGAGTGTTACGAGAGAGCAGTACTTC. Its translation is CAWSVTREQYF.

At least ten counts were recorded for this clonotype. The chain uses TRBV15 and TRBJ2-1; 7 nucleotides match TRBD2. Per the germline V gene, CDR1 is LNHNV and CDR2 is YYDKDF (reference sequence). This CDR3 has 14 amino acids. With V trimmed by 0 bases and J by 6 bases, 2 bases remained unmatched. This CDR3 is CATSRDRTSNEQFF. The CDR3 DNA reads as TGTGCCACCAGCAGAGATCGGACTAGCAATGAGCAGTTCTTC.

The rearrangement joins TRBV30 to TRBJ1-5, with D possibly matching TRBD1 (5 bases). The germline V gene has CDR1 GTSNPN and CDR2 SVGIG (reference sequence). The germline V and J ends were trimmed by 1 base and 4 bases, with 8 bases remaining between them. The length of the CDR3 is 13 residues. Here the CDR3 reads CAWSEQGNQPQHF. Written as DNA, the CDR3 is TGTGCCTGGAGTGAGCAGGGAAATCAGCCCCAGCATTTT.

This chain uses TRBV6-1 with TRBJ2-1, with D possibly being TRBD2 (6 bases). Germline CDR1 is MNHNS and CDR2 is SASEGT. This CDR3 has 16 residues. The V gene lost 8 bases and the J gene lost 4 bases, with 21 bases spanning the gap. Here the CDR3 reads CASGRTLAHMYNEQFF. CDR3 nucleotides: TGTGCCAGCGGGCGAACACTAGCCCATATGTACAATGAGCAGTTCTTC.

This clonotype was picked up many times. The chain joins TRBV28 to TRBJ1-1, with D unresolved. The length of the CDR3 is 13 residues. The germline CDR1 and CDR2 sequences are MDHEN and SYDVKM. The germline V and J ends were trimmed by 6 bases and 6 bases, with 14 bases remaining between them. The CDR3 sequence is CASSPGNEAEAFF. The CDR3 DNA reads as TGTGCCAGCAGCCCGGGTAACGAGGCTGAAGCTTTCTTT.

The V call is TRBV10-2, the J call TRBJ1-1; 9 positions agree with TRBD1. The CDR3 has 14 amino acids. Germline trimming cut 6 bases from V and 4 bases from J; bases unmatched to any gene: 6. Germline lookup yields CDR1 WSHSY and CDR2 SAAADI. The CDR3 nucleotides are TGCGCCAGCAGGGACAGGGGAGGGATCACTGAAGCTTTCTTT. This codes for CASRDRGGITEAFF.

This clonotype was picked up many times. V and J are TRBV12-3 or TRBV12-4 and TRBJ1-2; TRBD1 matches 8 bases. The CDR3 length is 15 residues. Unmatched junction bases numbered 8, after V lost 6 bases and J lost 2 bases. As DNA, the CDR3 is TGTGCCAGCAGCTATAGGACAGGGTACAACTATGGCTACACCTTC. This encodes CASSYRTGYNYGYTF.

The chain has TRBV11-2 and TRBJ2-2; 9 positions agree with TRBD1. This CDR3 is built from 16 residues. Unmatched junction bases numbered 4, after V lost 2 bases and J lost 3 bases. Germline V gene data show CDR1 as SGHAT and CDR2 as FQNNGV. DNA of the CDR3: TGTGCCAGCAGCTTATGGGGACAGGGTTACACCGGGGAGCTGTTTTTT. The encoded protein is CASSLWGQGYTGELFF.

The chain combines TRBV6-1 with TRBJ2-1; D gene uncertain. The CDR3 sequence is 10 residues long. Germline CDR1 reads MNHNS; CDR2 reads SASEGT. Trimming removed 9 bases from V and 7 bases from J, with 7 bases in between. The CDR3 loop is CARGPNEQFF. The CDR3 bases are TGTGCCAGGGGCCCTAATGAGCAGTTCTTC.

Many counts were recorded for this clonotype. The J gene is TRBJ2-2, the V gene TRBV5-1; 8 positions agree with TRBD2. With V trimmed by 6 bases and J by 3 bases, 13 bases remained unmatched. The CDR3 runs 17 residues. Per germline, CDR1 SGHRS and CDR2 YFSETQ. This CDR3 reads CASTERSAGEDTGELFF. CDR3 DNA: TGCGCCAGCACCGAACGGTCAGCGGGAGAGGACACCGGGGAGCTGTTTTTT.

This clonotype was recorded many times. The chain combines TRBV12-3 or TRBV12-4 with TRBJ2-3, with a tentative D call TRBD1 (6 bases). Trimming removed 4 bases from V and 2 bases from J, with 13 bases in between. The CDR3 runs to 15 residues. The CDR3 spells CASSWTAYVTDTQYF. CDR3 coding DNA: TGTGCCAGCAGTTGGACAGCCTATGTCACAGATACGCAGTATTTT.

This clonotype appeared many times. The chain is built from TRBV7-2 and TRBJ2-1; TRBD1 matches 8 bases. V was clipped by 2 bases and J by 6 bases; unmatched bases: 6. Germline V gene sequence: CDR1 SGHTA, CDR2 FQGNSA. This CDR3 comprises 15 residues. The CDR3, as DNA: TGTGCCAGCAGCTTATACGGGACAGGCTCCAATGAGCAGTTCTTC. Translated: CASSLYGTGSNEQFF.

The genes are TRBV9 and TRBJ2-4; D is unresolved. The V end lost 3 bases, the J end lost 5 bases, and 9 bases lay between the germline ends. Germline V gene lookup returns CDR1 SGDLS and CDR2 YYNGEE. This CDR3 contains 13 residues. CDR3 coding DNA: TGTGCCAGCAGCGGCCTCCAGGAAAACATTCAGTACTTC. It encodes CASSGLQENIQYF.